This T cell receptor (beta chain) was recovered during a study of identical twins. This clonotype occurred a few times. The V and J ends lost 1 base and 8 bases, in that order; junction bases with no gene match: 2. Germline values: CDR1 SGHDT, CDR2 YYEEEE. The CDR3 has 14 residues. One entry per CDR3 protein, called by TCRdb with MiXCR from the 5' RACE reads. The sample carries 1.5 million or so distinct CDR3 sequences, more than 30% recorded once. This sequence joins TRBV5-6 and TRBJ2-1; TRBD2 aligns across 11 bases. The origin of this receptor is a newborn girl in good health. Sequencing input: cord blood. CDR3 loop: CASSLLGLADEQFF. CDR3 nucleotide sequence: TGTGCCAGCAGCTTGTTGGGACTAGCGGATGAGCAGTTCTTC.